The 18 T cell receptor beta chains below all came from one sample that was sequenced in a study of T-cell reconstitution after alpha-beta-depleted transplantation in children. It was with unique molecular identifiers that the TCRbeta library was prepared. TCRdb analysed the PCR reads with MiXCR anew, one entry per CDR3 protein. The sample contains 98,000 or so distinct CDR3 sequences, around 22% of which appear only once. Sequenced here: PBMCs, sampled before TCRalphabeta/CD19-depleted stem cell transplant. Source of these receptors: a boy aged 2 to 9 with acute lymphoblastic leukemia, due to receive a stem cell transplant.

This clonotype was detected only a few times. V is TRBV7-9 and J is TRBJ2-6; no clear D gene. The germline gives CDR1 SEHNR, CDR2 FQNEAQ (reference sequence). This CDR3 contains 17 residues. Trimming removed 2 bases from V and 2 bases from J, with 13 bases in between. CDR3 in amino acids: CASSLKAWSTGANVLTF. As DNA, the CDR3 is TGTGCCAGCAGCTTAAAGGCATGGTCAACTGGGGCCAACGTCCTGACTTTC. The complete variable domain, with remaining parts taken from reference TRBV7-9 and TRBJ2-6, reads DTGVSQNPRHKITKRGQNVTFRCDPISEHNRLYWYRQTLGQGPEFLTYFQNEAQLEKSRLLSDRFSAERPKGSFSTLEIQRTEQGDSAMYLCASSLKAWSTGANVLTFGAGSRLTVL.

This clonotype was seen more than once but under ten times. V usage is TRBV5-1 and J usage is TRBJ1-6, with 7 bases aligning to TRBD1. V shed 6 bases, J shed 9 bases, and the junction held 12 bases outside the gene matches. Germline loops: CDR1 SGHRS, CDR2 YFSETQ. The CDR3 sequence is 15 residues long. CDR3 amino acids: CASITTGVVPSPLHF. Here the CDR3 DNA reads TGCGCCAGCATCACAACAGGGGTCGTCCCTTCACCCCTCCACTTT.

Many counts were recorded for this clonotype. The chain has TRBV5-1 and TRBJ2-1; the D gene is possibly TRBD2 (6 bases). V was clipped by 4 bases and J by 8 bases, with 13 bases between them. Looked up from germline, CDR1 is SGHRS and CDR2 is YFSETQ. The CDR3 loop spans 13 amino acids. CDR3 nucleotides: TGCGCCAGCAGCCCCGGAGGGGCCCATGAGCAGTTCTTC. It specifies CASSPGGAHEQFF.

The chain links TRBV18 to TRBJ1-2; D is possibly TRBD1 (5 bases). V was cut by 4 bases and J by 7 bases, with 10 bases left in between. Germline V gene sequence: CDR1 KGHSH, CDR2 LQKENI. The CDR3 is 12 residues long. CDR3 sequence (DNA): TGTGCCAGCTCACAGAAGGGGTCTGGCTACACCTTC. This gives the protein CASSQKGSGYTF.

About this clonotype: Compared with germline, one end of the junction differs, possibly owing to a read error. This rearrangement joins TRBV24-1 to TRBJ1-2; the D is unclear. CDR1 and CDR2 from the germline V gene are KGHDR and SFDVKD. The CDR3 totals 14 residues. CDR3 coding DNA: TGTGCCACCAGTGATACTGGGTTGAACTATGGCGACACCTTC. Translation: CATSDTGLNYGDTF.

This clonotype was seen a handful of times. DNA for the CDR3: TGTGCCAGCAGCCCATACAGGGGTTTGGATACGCAGTATTTT. This translates into CASSPYRGLDTQYF. The gene calls are TRBV27 and TRBJ2-3; TRBD1 agrees at 7 bases. V was clipped by 6 bases and J by 6 bases; unmatched bases: 9. Germline-derived CDR1 and CDR2 are MNHEY and SMNVEV (reference sequence). The CDR3 is 14 amino acids.

The table lists this clonotype with many counts. This rearrangement joins TRBV6-5 to TRBJ2-4; D is uncertain. Trimming removed 2 bases from V and 8 bases from J, with 4 bases in between. Germline loops: CDR1 MNHEY, CDR2 SVGAGI. There are 11 residues in the CDR3. The CDR3 protein is CASSYGDIQYF. The CDR3 region has the DNA TGTGCCAGCAGTTACGGCGACATTCAGTACTTC.

The chain is built from TRBV5-5 and TRBJ2-4; D unclear. Germline CDR1 is SGHKS and CDR2 is YYEKEE (reference sequence). This CDR3 has 18 residues. The ends were cut back, 2 bases at V and 0 bases at J, with 18 bases in the middle. For the CDR3, the DNA is TGTGCCAGCAGCTTCCGAGCTCGGGCGGAGCTAGCCAAAAACATTCAGTACTTC. Encoded protein: CASSFRARAELAKNIQYF.

This clonotype showed up just a few times. The chain has TRBV28 and TRBJ2-7; D call uncertain. Trimming pared 6 bases from V and 9 bases from J, leaving 6 bases between. Germline CDR1 and CDR2: MDHEN and SYDVKM. There are 9 residues in the CDR3. DNA of the CDR3: TGTGCCAGCAGCCTGATGCAGTACTTC. Its translation is CASSLMQYF.

The CDR3 coding sequence is TGCGCCAGCAGCACCCGGACTAGCGGAGGAAGGGAGCAGTTCTTC. Its protein product is CASSTRTSGGREQFF. This chain connects TRBV5-1 to TRBJ2-1; TRBD2 matches 10 bases. Germline values: CDR1 SGHRS, CDR2 YFSETQ. CDR3 size: 15 residues. Trimming at V came to 4 bases and at J to 10 bases, leaving 11 bases not matched to a gene.

The chain is built from TRBV15 and TRBJ1-4; 9 bases agree with TRBD1. CDR1 is LNHNV, CDR2 YYDKDF, per germline (reference sequence). J was trimmed by 6 bases and V by 5 bases; bases with no gene match: 7. The CDR3 covers 15 residues. The CDR3 DNA reads TGTGCCACCAGCGGTAGGACAGGGGCTTATGAAAAACTGTTTTTT. Amino acid sequence: CATSGRTGAYEKLFF.

J is TRBJ2-5 and V is TRBV7-8; 12 positions match TRBD1. The CDR3 has 15 amino acids. V trimming: 3 bases; J trimming: 4 bases; junction bases outside the gene matches: 3. Germline V gene data show CDR1 as SGHVS and CDR2 as FQNEAQ. The DNA for the CDR3 is TGTGCCAGCAGCTTTGGGACAGGGGGCTCAGAGACCCAGTACTTC. Amino acids: CASSFGTGGSETQYF. Full variable domain (rest looked up from reference TRBV7-8 and TRBJ2-5): GAGVSQSPRYKVAKRGQDVALRCDPISGHVSLFWYQQALGQGPEFLTYFQNEAQLDKSGLPSDRFFAERPEGSVSTLKIQRTQQEDSAVYLCASSFGTGGSETQYFGPGTRLLVL.

This chain links TRBV10-3 with TRBJ2-1; TRBD2 is a possible D gene (7 bases). Germline V lookup: CDR1 ENHRY, CDR2 SYGVKD. The length of the CDR3 is 17 residues. Trimming left V 0 bases short and J 2 bases short, with 14 bases between. The CDR3, as DNA: TGTGCCATCAGTGAGTCGATGGGGGCGGGAGCCTACAATGAGCAGTTCTTC. This sequence encodes CAISESMGAGAYNEQFF.

This clonotype came up a few times. This sequence joins TRBV5-1 and TRBJ2-1; no firm D call. The germline V and J ends were trimmed by 3 bases and 0 bases, with 13 bases remaining between them. CDR3 size: 16 residues. CDR1 is SGHRS and CDR2 is YFSETQ in the germline V gene. For the CDR3, the DNA is TGCGCCAGCAGCTGGTTCGACCCCAGCTCCTACAATGAGCAGTTCTTC. This codes for CASSWFDPSSYNEQFF.

This clonotype occurred a few times. The genes are TRBV5-5 and TRBJ2-1; no clear D. Trimming left V 0 bases short and J 1 base short, with 8 bases between. CDR3 size: 15 residues. CDR1 and CDR2 (germline): SGHKS, YYEKEE (reference sequence). CDR3 DNA: TGTGCCAGCAGCTTGGACGGGCCATCCTACAATGAGCAGTTCTTC. It encodes CASSLDGPSYNEQFF. Full variable domain (remainder filled in from reference TRBV5-5 and TRBJ2-1): DAGVTQSPTHLIKTRGQQVTLRCSPISGHKSVSWYQQVLGQGPQFIFQYYEKEERGRGNFPDRFSARQFPNYSSELNVNALLLGDSALYLCASSLDGPSYNEQFFGPGTRLTVL.

The table lists this clonotype with many counts. V gene TRBV4-2 combines with J gene TRBJ2-5; tentative D call: TRBD2 (6 bases). This CDR3 spans 15 amino acids. Per germline, CDR1 LGHNA and CDR2 YNFKEQ. Trimming shortened V by 0 bases and J by 5 bases, and 13 bases separated the two germline ends. The CDR3 coding sequence is TGTGCCAGCAGCCAAGAGAGCGGAGGGGCCGAGACCCAGTACTTC. Translating it yields CASSQESGGAETQYF.

The V call is TRBV12-3 or TRBV12-4, the J call TRBJ1-1; the D gene is possibly TRBD1 (5 bases). V lost 6 bases, J lost 8 bases, and 22 bases lay in between. The CDR3 is made up of 15 amino acids. The CDR3 DNA reads TGTGCCAGCAGGAGAAGATCGACAGTATACTCCGAAGCTTTCTTT. Protein product: CASRRRSTVYSEAFF.

The chain links TRBV7-8 to TRBJ2-7; the D gene could be TRBD1 or TRBD2 (5 bases each). This CDR3 has 15 amino acids. Germline CDR1 reads SGHVS; CDR2 reads FQNEAQ. V was trimmed by 1 base and J by 1 base, leaving 11 bases between them. CDR3 in amino acids: CASSLDGALSYEQYF. The CDR3 DNA is TGTGCCAGCAGCTTAGACGGGGCTCTGTCCTACGAGCAGTACTTC.